Listed here are 5 T cell receptor beta chains from one sample, sequenced in a study of blood T cell repertoires in COVID-19. Profiled with immunoSEQ multiplex PCR; TCRdb holds only in-frame clones, not every one. The sample includes over 200,000 clones, under 85% seen only once; the top ten take 1.8%. Sequences were obtained from PBMCs or T cells enriched from blood (not recorded which). The receptors stem from a man in his sixties who had recovered from COVID-19.

This chain uses TRBV7-9 with TRBJ2-5; TRBD2 matches 15 bases. The length of the CDR3 is 16 residues. The junction had 6 bases not matched to a gene; V was cut back by 5 bases and J by 5 bases. The V gene's germline CDR1 is SEHNR and CDR2 FQNEAQ (reference sequence). CDR3 residues: CASSPGLAGGLETQYF. DNA for the CDR3: TGTGCCAGCAGCCCCGGACTAGCGGGGGGGCTGGAGACCCAGTACTTC.

This clone has only a few counts. The chain links TRBV27 to TRBJ2-7, with 11 bases fitting TRBD1. The J segment lost 2 bases and the V segment lost 6 bases, leaving 6 bases of the junction unmatched. Germline lookup yields CDR1 MNHEY and CDR2 SMNVEV (reference sequence). The CDR3 extends over 15 amino acids. CDR3: CASSRGTGGPYEQYF. The CDR3 nucleotides read TGTGCCAGCAGCCGTGGGACAGGGGGACCCTACGAGCAGTACTTC.

The J gene is TRBJ2-2, the V gene TRBV19; no reliable D call. Germline-derived CDR1 and CDR2 are LNHDA and SQIVND (reference sequence). This CDR3 has 14 residues. V shed 4 bases and J shed 0 bases, with 6 bases lying between them. The chain's CDR3 is CASSTSANTGELFF. CDR3 in DNA: TGTGCCAGTAGTACGAGCGCGAACACCGGGGAGCTGTTTTTT.

This chain links TRBV10-3 with TRBJ1-1; no clear D gene. Germline V gene sequence: CDR1 ENHRY, CDR2 SYGVKD. V was cut by 0 bases and J by 6 bases, with 5 bases left in between. This CDR3 is built from 12 residues. The CDR3 bases are TGTGCCATCAGTGAGTCGGCAGCTGAAGCTTTCTTT. This codes for CAISESAAEAFF.

The chain recombines TRBV9 with TRBJ1-1; D ambiguous. Germline V lookup: CDR1 SGDLS, CDR2 YYNGEE. The ends were cut back, 1 base at V and 0 bases at J, with 7 bases in the middle. The CDR3 contains 14 residues. DNA for the CDR3: TGTGCCAGCAGCGTAACATTTCTGAACACTGAAGCTTTCTTT. Its protein is CASSVTFLNTEAFF.